One and the same sample provided the 4 T cell receptor beta chains below, sequenced in a study of identical twins. TCRdb reprocessed the 5' RACE reads with MiXCR, giving one entry per CDR3 protein. Of under 800,000 distinct CDR3 sequences in the sample, approximately 22% were seen once. The same data also went into a second study, on T cells expressing NK-cell markers.

Sequenced: PBMCs. These TCRs come from a woman aged 18-30 years in good health.

This clonotype has more than one count but fewer than ten. V gene TRBV7-2 combines with J gene TRBJ2-1; D is unclear. The ends were cut back, 0 bases at V and 1 base at J, with 4 bases in the middle. CDR1 and CDR2 (germline): SGHTA, FQGNSA. CDR3 length: 14 residues. CDR3 sequence reads: CASSLAESYNEQFF. The CDR3 bases are TGTGCCAGCAGCTTAGCGGAGTCCTACAATGAGCAGTTCTTC. The whole variable domain, remainder taken from reference TRBV7-2 and TRBJ2-1, is GAGVSQSPSNKVTEKGKDVELRCDPISGHTALYWYRQSLGQGLEFLIYFQGNSAPDKSGLPSDRFSAERTGGSVSTLTIQRTQQEDSAVYLCASSLAESYNEQFFGPGTRLTVL.

This clonotype appeared a few times. The chain recombines TRBV7-9 with TRBJ2-5; TRBD2 matches 7 bases. Looked up from germline, CDR1 is SEHNR and CDR2 is FQNEAQ (reference sequence). The ends lost 4 bases at V and 5 bases at J; junction bases unmatched: 7. The length of the CDR3 is 14 residues. CDR3 in DNA: TGTGCCAGCAGCTCGTGGGGGGGTGGTGAGACCCAGTACTTC. Translated, it gives CASSSWGGGETQYF.

V and J are TRBV7-9 and TRBJ2-1; no clear D. Trimming shortened V by 4 bases and J by 5 bases, and 12 bases separated the two germline ends. Germline CDR1 reads SEHNR; CDR2 reads FQNEAQ (reference sequence). CDR3 size: 14 residues. The CDR3 DNA sequence: TGTGCCAGCAGCTCCTTCGGCAGAAACAATGAGCAGTTCTTC. Its translation: CASSSFGRNNEQFF. The entire variable domain, with the rest obtained from reference TRBV7-9 and TRBJ2-1, is as follows: DTGVSQNPRHKITKRGQNVTFRCDPISEHNRLYWYRQTLGQGPEFLTYFQNEAQLEKSRLLSDRFSAERPKGSFSTLEIQRTEQGDSAMYLCASSSFGRNNEQFFGPGTRLTVL.

The V gene is TRBV7-6, the J gene TRBJ1-2; D uncertain. The CDR3 sequence is 17 residues long. Germline CDR1 reads SGHVS; CDR2 reads FNYEAQ. V lost 5 bases to trimming and J lost 7 bases, with 26 bases between them. The CDR3 coding sequence is TGTGCCAGCAGCCCCGCGGACGGATCCCCTACCTCGGGTGGCTACACCTTC. It is translated as CASSPADGSPTSGGYTF.